The 8 T cell receptor beta chains below all came from one sample that was sequenced in a study of blood T cell repertoires in COVID-19 (TCRdb year 2020). Library prep was done by the immunoSEQ multiplex PCR assay. The source is immuneACCESS, and TCRdb retained only in-frame sequences with V and J called. Part of the clones is not carried over; for the studies checked, unresolved V genes explain less than half of this, and the remainder is unexplained. The sample table lists roughly 300,000 clones, 88% of them with a count of one. The ten most abundant clones make up approximately 8.5% of the sample. Input material: peripheral blood. These receptors originate from a man between 18 and 29 years old with active or convalescent COVID-19.

The chain joins TRBV20-1 to TRBJ2-7, with a tentative D call TRBD2 (6 bases). V lost 3 bases and J lost 0, with 15 bases in between. The CDR3 spans 15 residues. CDR1 DFQATT and CDR2 SNEGSKA come from the germline V gene (reference sequence). CDR3 region: CSASPGGVSSYEQYF. In DNA, the CDR3 is TGCAGTGCTAGTCCTGGCGGGGTTAGCTCCTACGAGCAGTACTTC.

The V call is TRBV3-1 (or the pseudogene TRBV3-2), the J call TRBJ2-7; the D is unclear. Trimming left V 5 bases short and J 4 bases short, with 9 bases between. Germline CDR1 LGHDT, CDR2 YNNKEL (reference sequence). The CDR3 is 12 amino acids. This CDR3 is CASSESVYEQYF. The CDR3 nucleotides are TGTGCCAGCAGCGAATCGGTATACGAGCAGTACTTC.

J is TRBJ2-7 and V is TRBV6-5; D possibly corresponds to TRBD1 (6 bases). The CDR3 sequence is 13 residues long. Per germline, CDR1 MNHEY and CDR2 SVGAGI. V lost 8 bases and J 5 bases, leaving 16 bases between the germline ends. For the CDR3, the DNA is TGTGCCAGCTCCCGACAGGTTGCCGACGAGCAGTACTTC. Translating it yields CASSRQVADEQYF.

The chain recombines TRBV7-9 with TRBJ2-3; TRBD1 matches 7 bases. Trimming cost V 6 bases and J 3 bases; bases outside gene matches: 15. The length of the CDR3 is 17 residues. Germline loops: CDR1 SEHNR, CDR2 FQNEAQ (reference sequence). The CDR3 DNA reads TGTGCCAGCAGTCCAAGACAGGGACGTTTTCCTACAGATACGCAGTATTTT. This codes for CASSPRQGRFPTDTQYF.

The chain recombines TRBV27 with TRBJ1-5; D remains unclear. V dropped 5 bases and J dropped 1 base, with 12 bases sitting between them. The V gene's germline CDR1 is MNHEY and CDR2 SMNVEV (reference sequence). The CDR3 spans 15 residues. CDR3 DNA: TGTGCCAGCAGTCCAAGGAGGGCCAGCAATCAGCCCCAGCATTTT. Translated: CASSPRRASNQPQHF.

The rearrangement uses TRBV19 and TRBJ2-5, with TRBD2 matching 9 bases. CDR1 is LNHDA and CDR2 is SQIVND in the germline V gene (reference sequence). The CDR3 contains 15 residues. Trimming took 10 bases from V and 5 from J; bases not matched to a gene: 14. The CDR3 coding sequence is TGTGCCACCGGTCGGGCTAGCGGGGTTCAGGAGACCCAGTACTTC. Protein: CATGRASGVQETQYF.

The V and J genes are TRBV5-1 and TRBJ1-4; 10 bases map to TRBD1. The germline CDR1 and CDR2 sequences are SGHRS and YFSETQ. With 3 bases clipped from V and 7 bases from J, the junction kept 6 bases outside the gene matches. The CDR3 runs 15 residues. This CDR3 reads CASSSGDRGREKLFF. The CDR3 DNA reads TGCGCCAGCAGCTCGGGAGACAGGGGGCGTGAAAAACTGTTTTTT.

The V and J genes are TRBV15 and TRBJ1-3, with D uncertain. The V end lost 8 bases, the J end lost 10 bases, and 9 bases lay between the germline ends. Germline lookup yields CDR1 LNHNV and CDR2 YYDKDF (reference sequence). There are 10 residues in the CDR3. The CDR3 is CATGLSTIYF. The CDR3, as DNA: TGTGCCACCGGGCTCTCGACCATATATTTT.